The present TCR beta chain was sequenced within a study of T cells after somatic rescue of genetic block. This clone was found a few times. The V gene lost 0 bases and the J gene lost 7 bases, with 8 bases spanning the gap. The CDR3 extends over 12 amino acids. Germline V gene sequence: CDR1 SGHRS, CDR2 YFSETQ. Assay: immunoSEQ multiplex PCR; the TCRdb copy retains only in-frame clones and omits some. This sample yields 70,000 to 95,000 clones, of which 90% are seen a single time; roughly 1.7% belongs to the top ten. This chain joins TRBV5-1 and TRBJ2-7; D not resolved. The material sequenced was peripheral blood mononuclear cells (PBMCs). This sequence originates from a woman under 30. CDR3 nucleotide sequence: TGCGCCAGCAGCTTGGCCAGGATTGAGCAGTACTTC. Translating it yields CASSLARIEQYF.